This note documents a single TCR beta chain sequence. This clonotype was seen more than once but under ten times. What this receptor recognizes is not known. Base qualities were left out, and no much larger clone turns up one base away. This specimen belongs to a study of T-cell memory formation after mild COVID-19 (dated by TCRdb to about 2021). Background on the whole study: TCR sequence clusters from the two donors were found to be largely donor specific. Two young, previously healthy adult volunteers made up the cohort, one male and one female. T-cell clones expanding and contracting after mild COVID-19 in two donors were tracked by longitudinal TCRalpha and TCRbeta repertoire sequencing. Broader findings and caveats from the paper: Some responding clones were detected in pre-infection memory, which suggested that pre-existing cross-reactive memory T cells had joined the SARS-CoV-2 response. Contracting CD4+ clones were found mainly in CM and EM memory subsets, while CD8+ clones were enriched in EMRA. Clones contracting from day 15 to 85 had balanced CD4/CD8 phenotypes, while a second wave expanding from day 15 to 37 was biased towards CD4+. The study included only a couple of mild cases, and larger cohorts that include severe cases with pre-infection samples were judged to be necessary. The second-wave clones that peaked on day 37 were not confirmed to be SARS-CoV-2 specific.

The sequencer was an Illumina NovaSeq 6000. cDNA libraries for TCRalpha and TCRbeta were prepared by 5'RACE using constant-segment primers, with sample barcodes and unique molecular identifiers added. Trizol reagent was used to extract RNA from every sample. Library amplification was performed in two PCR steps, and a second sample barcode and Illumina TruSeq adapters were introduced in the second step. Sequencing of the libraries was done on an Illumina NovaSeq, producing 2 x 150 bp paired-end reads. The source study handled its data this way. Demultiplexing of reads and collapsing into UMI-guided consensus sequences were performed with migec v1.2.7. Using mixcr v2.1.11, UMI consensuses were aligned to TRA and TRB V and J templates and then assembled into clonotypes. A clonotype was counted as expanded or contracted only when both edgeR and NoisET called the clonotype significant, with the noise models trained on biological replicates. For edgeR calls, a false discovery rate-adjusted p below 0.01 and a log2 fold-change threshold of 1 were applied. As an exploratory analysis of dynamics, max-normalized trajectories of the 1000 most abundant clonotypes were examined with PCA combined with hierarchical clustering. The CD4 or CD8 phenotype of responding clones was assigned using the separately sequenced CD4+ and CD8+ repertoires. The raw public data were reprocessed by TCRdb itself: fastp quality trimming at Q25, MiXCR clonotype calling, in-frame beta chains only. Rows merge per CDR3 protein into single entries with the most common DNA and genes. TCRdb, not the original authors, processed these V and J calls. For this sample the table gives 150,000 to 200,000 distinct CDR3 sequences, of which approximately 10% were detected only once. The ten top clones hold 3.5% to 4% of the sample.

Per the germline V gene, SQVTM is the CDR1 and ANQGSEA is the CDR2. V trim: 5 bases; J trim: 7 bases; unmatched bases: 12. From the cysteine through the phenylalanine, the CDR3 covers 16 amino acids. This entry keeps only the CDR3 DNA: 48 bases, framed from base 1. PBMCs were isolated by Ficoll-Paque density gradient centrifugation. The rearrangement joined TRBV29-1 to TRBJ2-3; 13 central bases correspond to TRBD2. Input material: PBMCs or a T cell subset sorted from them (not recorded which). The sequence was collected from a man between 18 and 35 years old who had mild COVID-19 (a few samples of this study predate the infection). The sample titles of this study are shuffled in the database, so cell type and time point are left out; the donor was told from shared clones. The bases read TGCAGCGTTCGAGCCGGGACTAGCGGGGCAACATATACGCAGTATTTT. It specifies CSVRAGTSGATYTQYF.